This T cell receptor (beta chain) was captured by sequencing in a study of stem cell transplantation in POMP-related autoinflammatory disease. Across the study: Defective thymoproteasomes were hypothesized to impair CD8+ T-cell positive selection. After transplant, neutrophils and platelets showed 100% graft donor chimerism through one year.

Study-wide results and caveats: Patients with PRAID showed a restricted number of unique TRB V-J gene pairings. A trend toward lower repertoire diversity and greater clonality appeared in every analyzed T-cell subset of PRAID patients.

This CDR3 contains 14 residues. Trimming cost V 7 bases and J 4 bases; bases outside gene matches: 6. From germline, CDR1 is SNHLY and CDR2 FYNNEI. As concerns this clone: Its matching antigen is unknown.

Only in-frame clones appear in the TCRdb table, and some are missing; sequencing was by immunoSEQ multiplex PCR. The repertoire holds approximately 65,000 clones, with around 90% as singletons. The TCR originated in a human patient with POMP-related autoinflammation and immune dysregulation (PRAID). Some T cells could come from the graft donor. Source: CD4+ T cells from PBMCs, taken after stem cell transplantation. The V gene is TRBV2, the J gene TRBJ2-2, with 7 bases that match TRBD1. CDR3 protein: CASMDDRATGELFF. CDR3 bases: TGTGCCAGCATGGATGACAGGGCCACCGGGGAGCTGTTTTTT.